This passage covers 28 T cell receptor beta chains from one sample sequenced in a study of long-term antiretroviral therapy in people with HIV. A v3.0 immunoSEQ assay was performed at survey level. Measured with immunoSEQ multiplex PCR; TCRdb has only the in-frame clones, and not every one. The table includes 37,000 or so clones, around three quarters detected once. The sample consisted of unsorted PBMCs, taken 3.4 years after starting antiretroviral therapy. The receptor set was obtained from a young man with HIV.

The chain carries TRBV28 and TRBJ1-5, with 7 positions matching TRBD1. V gave up 1 base and J gave up 5 bases; unmatched junction bases: 14. Germline CDR1 MDHEN, CDR2 SYDVKM. CDR3 length: 18 residues. CDR3 coding DNA: TGTGCCAGCAGTTTATATGGCCCTGGGCAGGGGGGATATCAGCCCCAGCATTTT. This encodes CASSLYGPGQGGYQPQHF.

The gene calls are TRBV13 and TRBJ1-5, with D maybe TRBD1 (5 bases). The length of the CDR3 is 16 residues. Germline V gene sequence: CDR1 PRHDT, CDR2 FYEKMQ (reference sequence). Trimming removed 6 bases at V and 3 bases at J, with 18 bases between. CDR3 in amino acids: CASSSRRDEDNQPQHF. CDR3 DNA: TGTGCCAGCAGTTCTCGCAGGGATGAAGACAATCAGCCCCAGCATTTT. The variable domain in full, with the rest retrieved from reference TRBV13 and TRBJ1-5, is AAGVIQSPRHLIKEKRETATLKCYPIPRHDTVYWYQQGPGQDPQFLISFYEKMQSDKGSIPDRFSAQQFSDYHSELNMSSLELGDSALYFCASSSRRDEDNQPQHFGDGTRLSIL.

V usage is TRBV5-1 and J usage is TRBJ2-3, with 9 bases matching TRBD1. Trimming at V came to 1 base and at J to 5 bases, leaving 5 bases not matched to a gene. The CDR3 extends over 15 amino acids. Germline-derived CDR1 and CDR2 are SGHRS and YFSETQ. The CDR3 coding sequence is TGCGCCAGCAGCTTGTTGACAGGGGGAGGAGATACGCAGTATTTT. Translation gives CASSLLTGGGDTQYF.

V and J are TRBV19 and TRBJ1-4; no clear D gene. The CDR3 runs 16 residues. CDR1 LNHDA and CDR2 SQIVND come from the germline V gene (reference sequence). Trimming left V 4 bases short and J 8 bases short, with 20 bases between. The CDR3 nucleotides read TGTGCCAGTAGTAGTCCGACGGGGTTGCTCGGGGAAAAACTGTTTTTT. Its translation: CASSSPTGLLGEKLFF.

V is TRBV5-4 and J is TRBJ1-4; D perhaps matches TRBD1 (5 bases). Trimming shortened V by 5 bases and J by 4 bases, and 12 bases separated the two germline ends. This CDR3 is built from 14 residues. The germline V gene encodes CDR1 SGHNT and CDR2 YYREEE (reference sequence). The CDR3 DNA reads TGTGCCAGCAGTACAGACAGTTTTAATGAAAAACTGTTTTTT. Amino acid sequence: CASSTDSFNEKLFF.

The rearrangement joins TRBV5-4 to TRBJ1-2; D gene ambiguous. This CDR3 is built from 15 residues. V was trimmed by 0 bases and J by 1 base, leaving 10 bases between them. Germline V gives CDR1 SGHNT, CDR2 YYREEE (reference sequence). CDR3 DNA: TGTGCCAGCAGCTTGGCCCGGGCACTTAACTATGGCTACACCTTC. This codes for CASSLARALNYGYTF.

This CDR3 is CASSLGDTDTQYF. The CDR3 nucleotides read TGTGCCAGCAGCTTGGGGGACACAGATACGCAGTATTTT. This chain joins TRBV5-6 and TRBJ2-3; D gene ambiguous. In germline, CDR1 is SGHDT, CDR2 YYEEEE. The CDR3 has 13 amino acids. Deletions cut 0 bases from V and 2 bases from J, with 4 bases between.

The V and J genes are TRBV19 and TRBJ2-7, with TRBD1 matching over 7 bases. This CDR3 spans 13 amino acids. The germline gives CDR1 LNHDA, CDR2 SQIVND (reference sequence). J lost 1 base, V lost 9 bases, and 6 bases had no gene match. The CDR3 coding sequence is TGTGCCAGCATAGACAGGGCTTCCTACGAGCAGTACTTC. Amino acids: CASIDRASYEQYF.

This clone came up once. As DNA, the CDR3 is TGTGCCAGCAGCCCCGGCGGGACAGGGACTAGCGGGAGAAATGAGCAGTTCTTC. Protein: CASSPGGTGTSGRNEQFF. The chain uses TRBV5-5 and TRBJ2-1; 14 positions agree with TRBD2. Germline trimming cut 4 bases from V and 7 bases from J; bases unmatched to any gene: 13. The germline gives CDR1 SGHKS, CDR2 YYEKEE (reference sequence). CDR3 length equals 18 residues. Full variable domain (missing parts from reference TRBV5-5 and TRBJ2-1): DAGVTQSPTHLIKTRGQQVTLRCSPISGHKSVSWYQQVLGQGPQFIFQYYEKEERGRGNFPDRFSARQFPNYSSELNVNALLLGDSALYLCASSPGGTGTSGRNEQFFGPGTRLTVL.

The gene calls are TRBV28 and TRBJ2-7, with TRBD1 matching over 9 bases. The V gene's germline CDR1 is MDHEN and CDR2 SYDVKM. This CDR3 contains 18 residues. Trimming cost V 3 bases and J 4 bases; bases outside gene matches: 16. CDR3 amino acids: CASSFFRLGTGKGYEQYF. The CDR3 DNA follows: TGTGCCAGCAGTTTCTTCCGCCTGGGGACAGGGAAAGGGTACGAGCAGTACTTC.

This rearrangement joins TRBV6-5 to TRBJ1-1; D is uncertain. V lost 0 bases and J lost 3, with 8 bases in between. This CDR3 region has 14 residues. Germline V gene lookup returns CDR1 MNHEY and CDR2 SVGAGI. CDR3 loop: CASSYSVPDTEAFF. CDR3 in DNA: TGTGCCAGCAGTTACTCCGTTCCGGACACTGAAGCTTTCTTT.

The chain employs TRBV7-2 and TRBJ2-5; D possibly corresponds to TRBD1 (5 bases). Germline V gene data show CDR1 as SGHTA and CDR2 as FQGNSA. Trimming took off 5 bases at V and 1 base at J, with 14 bases between the two ends. The CDR3 loop spans 15 amino acids. As DNA, the CDR3 is TGTGCCAGCAGCCGTCGACGGACAACCCAAGAGACCCAGTACTTC. This gives the protein CASSRRRTTQETQYF.

V gene TRBV5-6 combines with J gene TRBJ1-2; D gene ambiguous. The germline V gene has CDR1 SGHDT and CDR2 YYEEEE. The CDR3 extends over 16 amino acids. The V and J ends lost 0 bases and 4 bases respectively, with 16 bases between them. The CDR3 bases are TGTGCCAGCAGCTTGGCCTTTGAAAACAGCCCCTATGGCTACACCTTC. This codes for CASSLAFENSPYGYTF.

This clone was seen once. The V gene is TRBV11-2, the J gene TRBJ1-1; 7 bases are a match to TRBD1. Germline CDR1 reads SGHAT; CDR2 reads FQNNGV. The V and J ends lost 1 base and 10 bases, in that order; junction bases with no gene match: 3. The CDR3 consists of 12 residues. The DNA of the CDR3 is TGTGCCAGCAGCTTAGGTCAGGGGGTAGCTTTCTTT. Translation: CASSLGQGVAFF.

This chain connects TRBV7-2 to TRBJ2-7; TRBD2 aligns across 8 bases. The germline gives CDR1 SGHTA, CDR2 FQGNSA. The CDR3 has 16 amino acids. V was pared by 1 base and J by 3 bases, with 8 bases of the junction left unmatched. In DNA form, the CDR3 reads TGTGCCAGCAGCTTAGTATTATCGGGGGGGAACTACGAGCAGTACTTC. This codes for CASSLVLSGGNYEQYF.

The chain joins TRBV6-5 to TRBJ2-7; D possibly corresponds to TRBD1 (6 bases). Germline values: CDR1 MNHEY, CDR2 SVGAGI. The V gene lost 3 bases and the J gene lost 4 bases, with 13 bases spanning the gap. There are 14 residues in the CDR3. CDR3 coding DNA: TGTGCCAGCAGTTATTTAGGGGGAGCGTACGAGCAGTACTTC. Its protein is CASSYLGGAYEQYF.

The chain carries TRBV4-2 and TRBJ2-3; TRBD2 agrees at 11 bases. There are 16 residues in the CDR3. Trimming took 4 bases from V and 1 from J; bases not matched to a gene: 4. Germline CDR1 LGHNA, CDR2 YNFKEQ. Written as DNA, the CDR3 is TGTGCCAGCAGCCCCTCACTAGCGGGAGGCACAGATACGCAGTATTTT. Translation: CASSPSLAGGTDTQYF.

This sequence joins TRBV5-1 and TRBJ2-1, with D perhaps matching TRBD1 or TRBD2 (5 bases each). Germline CDR1 is SGHRS and CDR2 is YFSETQ. This CDR3 has 15 residues. Trimming took off 0 bases at V and 7 bases at J, with 14 bases between the two ends. The DNA of the CDR3 is TGCGCCAGCAGCTTGGACCGAGGGGCAGGTAATGAGCAGTTCTTC. Amino acids: CASSLDRGAGNEQFF.

V usage is TRBV5-1 and J usage is TRBJ2-7, with a possible D match to TRBD1 (5 bases). Trimming took 0 bases from V and 1 from J, leaving 14 bases between them. CDR1 SGHRS and CDR2 YFSETQ come from the germline V gene. CDR3 size: 16 residues. This chain's CDR3 is CASSLEATVKSYEQYF. The CDR3, as DNA: TGCGCCAGCAGCTTGGAGGCGACAGTGAAGTCCTACGAGCAGTACTTC. Based on the CDR3 plus reference TRBV5-1 and TRBJ2-7, the full variable domain is KAGVTQTPRYLIKTRGQQVTLSCSPISGHRSVSWYQQTPGQGLQFLFEYFSETQRNKGNFPGRFSGRQFSNSRSEMNVSTLELGDSALYLCASSLEATVKSYEQYFGPGTRLTVT.

The rearrangement links TRBV5-5 to TRBJ2-2, with 7 bases aligning to TRBD1. The germline V gene encodes CDR1 SGHKS and CDR2 YYEKEE (reference sequence). The CDR3 loop spans 17 amino acids. V trimming: 0 bases; J trimming: 0 bases; junction bases outside the gene matches: 5. The DNA for the CDR3 is TGTGCCAGCAGCTTGGAACCGGGACAGTCGAACACCGGGGAGCTGTTTTTT. This encodes CASSLEPGQSNTGELFF.

The chain recombines TRBV7-2 with TRBJ2-2; D remains unclear. Trimming pared 5 bases from V and 6 bases from J, leaving 4 bases between. This CDR3 comprises 11 residues. Germline values: CDR1 SGHTA, CDR2 FQGNSA. CDR3 in DNA: TGTGCCAGCAGCCCCCCCGGGGAGCTGTTTTTT. Amino acids: CASSPPGELFF.

This rearrangement joins TRBV12-5 to TRBJ2-1; a weak D match, TRBD1 (5 bases). The CDR3 spans 17 residues. CDR1 LGHNT and CDR2 FRNRAP come from the germline V gene. Trimming shortened V by 5 bases and J by 6 bases, and 23 bases separated the two germline ends. CDR3 loop: CASGPVRTPRDINEQFF. The CDR3 DNA reads TGTGCTAGTGGTCCCGTCCGGACACCCAGGGATATCAATGAGCAGTTCTTC.

The chain joins TRBV14 to TRBJ2-3; D remains unclear. This CDR3 is built from 12 residues. CDR1 and CDR2 (germline): SGHDN, FVKESK. The V end was cut by 4 bases, the J end by 4 bases, with 6 bases between. CDR3 loop: CASSRLADTQYF. The CDR3 nucleotides read TGTGCCAGCAGCCGACTCGCAGATACGCAGTATTTT.

The genes are TRBV28 and TRBJ2-3; 8 nucleotides agree with TRBD2. The V gene end was trimmed by 6 bases and the J gene end by 6 bases; junction bases not matched to a gene: 11. The length of the CDR3 is 15 residues. The germline V gene has CDR1 MDHEN and CDR2 SYDVKM. This CDR3 reads CASSNSGIQSDTQYF. The CDR3 DNA reads as TGTGCCAGCAGCAATAGCGGGATTCAATCCGATACGCAGTATTTT.

This clone has just one count. V usage is TRBV5-1 and J usage is TRBJ2-7, with unresolved D. The germline V gene encodes CDR1 SGHRS and CDR2 YFSETQ. The length of the CDR3 is 13 residues. Trimming shortened V by 3 bases and J by 0 bases, and 7 bases separated the two germline ends. CDR3: CASSSAFSYEQYF. CDR3 sequence (DNA): TGCGCCAGCAGCTCTGCGTTCTCCTACGAGCAGTACTTC.

V is TRBV19 and J is TRBJ2-7; 10 bases fit TRBD2. The trim removed 8 bases at V and 5 bases at J, leaving 3 bases unmatched. Per the germline V gene, CDR1 is LNHDA and CDR2 is SQIVND (reference sequence). The CDR3 consists of 12 residues. CDR3 in amino acids: CASSGLADEQYF. In DNA, the CDR3 is TGTGCCAGTTCCGGACTAGCGGACGAGCAGTACTTC. Variable domain in full (rest from reference TRBV19 and TRBJ2-7): DGGITQSPKYLFRKEGQNVTLSCEQNLNHDAMYWYRQDPGQGLRLIYYSQIVNDFQKGDIAEGYSVSREKKESFPLTVTSAQKNPTAFYLCASSGLADEQYFGPGTRLTVT.

This sequence joins TRBV9 and TRBJ1-3; D gene uncertain. CDR3 length: 16 residues. Trimming stripped 1 base from V and 1 base from J, with 12 bases between. Germline V gene data show CDR1 as SGDLS and CDR2 as YYNGEE. This chain's CDR3 is CASSVSTRLSGNTIYF. CDR3 nucleotide sequence: TGTGCCAGCAGCGTAAGCACCCGTTTATCTGGAAACACCATATATTTT.

CDR3 region: CASSLGANTEAFF. In DNA form, the CDR3 reads TGTGCCAGCAGCCTCGGGGCTAACACTGAAGCTTTCTTT. This chain connects TRBV27 to TRBJ1-1, with a tentative D call TRBD1 (5 bases). V lost 6 bases, J lost 2 bases, and 10 bases lay in between. The CDR3 sequence is 13 residues long. Germline CDR1 reads MNHEY; CDR2 reads SMNVEV (reference sequence).